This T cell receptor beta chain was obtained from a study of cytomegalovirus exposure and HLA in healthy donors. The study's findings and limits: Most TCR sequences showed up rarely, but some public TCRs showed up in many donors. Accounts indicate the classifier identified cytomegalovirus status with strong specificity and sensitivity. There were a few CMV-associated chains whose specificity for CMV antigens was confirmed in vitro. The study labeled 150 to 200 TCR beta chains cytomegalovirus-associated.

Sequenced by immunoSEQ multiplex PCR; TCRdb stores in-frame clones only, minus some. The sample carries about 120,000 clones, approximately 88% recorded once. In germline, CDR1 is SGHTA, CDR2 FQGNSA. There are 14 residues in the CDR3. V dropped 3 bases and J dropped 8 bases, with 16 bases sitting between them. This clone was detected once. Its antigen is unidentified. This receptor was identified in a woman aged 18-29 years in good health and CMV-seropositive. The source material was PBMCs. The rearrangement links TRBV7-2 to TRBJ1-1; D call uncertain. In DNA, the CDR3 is TGTGCCAGCAGCTTGTTTACTGTCGGGTGGGAAGCTTTCTTT. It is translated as CASSLFTVGWEAFF.